This TCR beta chain was sequenced for a study of tissue T cells after allogeneic stem cell transplantation. Study conclusions and caveats: Anatomically similar tissues had similar TCR repertoires within each patient. Tissue-detected TCR repertoire was only partly captured by blood and spleen T cells.

As concerns this clone: Its antigen is unidentified. One end of the junction varies from germline; a read error may be responsible. Gene names refer to mouse genes. The missing CDR3 end, 1 residue past where the read stops, is filled in from the germline J gene. In the same sample, other DNA sequences code for this CDR3.

Some clones are missing from TCRdb's copy, which holds only in-frame ones; the method was immunoSEQ multiplex PCR. The sample holds roughly 600 clones; about 50% are singletons and the top ten take 49%. Time point: mouse harvest day 14 after allogeneic transplant. Each mouse received 10^7 T-cell-depleted marrow cells plus 10^6 splenic CD5+ T cells by tail vein. The CDR3 spans 16 residues. The V gene's germline CDR1 is LGHDT and CDR2 YNNKQL (reference sequence). The specimen was spleen. J is TRBJ2-3 and V is TRBV4; TRBD2 aligns across 11 bases. The source is a female BALB/c mouse given C57BL/6 T cells with graft-versus-host disease after an allogeneic hematopoietic cell transplant. CDR3 protein: CASSRDWGSSAETLYF. Partial CDR3 DNA: TGCGCCAGCAGCCGGGACTGGGGGTCTAGTGCAGAAACGCTGTAT.